The 2 T cell receptor beta chains below were found in one sample sequenced in a study of response to subunit inactivated influenza vaccine (dated 2018 in TCRdb). Libraries came from RT-PCR. The run used an Illumina HiSeq 2500. TCRdb passed the public sequencing reads through fastp at Q25 and MiXCR, retaining productive beta sequences. Under each unique CDR3 protein, matching rows form one entry showing the most common genes and DNA. Here the sample has about 570,000 distinct CDR3 sequences; about 11% occur a single time. The top ten clonotypes cover 9.5% to 12% of the sample. The same sample was also used in a study of T cells expressing NK-cell markers. From the second report: TCR beta cDNA libraries were made by 5'RACE template switching that added a universal primer site and unique molecular identifiers.

The specimen was PBMCs from blood, collected on the day of vaccination. The source is a middle-aged man who received an inactivated influenza vaccine. Donor details come from another sample of the same person, matched by shared clones.

The rearrangement uses TRBV6-2 or TRBV6-3 and TRBJ2-5, with 9 positions matching TRBD2. CDR1 MNHEY and CDR2 SVGEGT come from the germline V gene. The CDR3 consists of 17 residues. Losses at the gene ends were 4 bases for V and 2 bases for J; bases not matched to a gene: 11. The CDR3 here is CASSFTPGLAIQETQYF. The CDR3 nucleotides are TGTGCCAGCAGTTTTACCCCGGGACTAGCTATTCAAGAGACCCAGTACTTC.

This clonotype has ten or more counts. The V and J genes are TRBV5-1 and TRBJ2-3; 7 bases agree with TRBD1. V dropped 2 bases and J dropped 4; count of bases not matched to a gene: 4. The CDR3 is made up of 14 amino acids. CDR1 SGHRS and CDR2 YFSETQ come from the germline V gene. CDR3 amino acids: CASSFRGGPDTQYF. The CDR3 DNA reads as TGCGCCAGCAGCTTCAGAGGGGGCCCAGATACGCAGTATTTT.